This is a list of T cell receptor beta chains from one sample in a study of EBV T-cell therapy then PD-1 blockade in nasopharyngeal carcinoma. Here immunoSEQ multiplex PCR was the method, and the copy in TCRdb shows in-frame clones only, minus some. The sample shows approximately 22,000 clones, roughly four fifths of them seen only once. These receptors are not linked to any known antigen. This specimen consisted of CD8+ T cells from blood, obtained at day 266 from a patient whose treatment included autologous EBV-specific T cells and nivolumab. The receptors were gathered from a man aged 35 to 55 with nasopharyngeal carcinoma. CDR3s leave out the opening cysteine and the closing phenylalanine or tryptophan. The D gene is left open where the match is weak. Expanded clones get a size class; other rows say once, few or many, or leave the size out.

>TRBJ2-5|TRBV9|15|TRBD2|.
ASSVPVSGGVQETQY
>TRBJ2-3|TRBV7-2|16|TRBD2|.
ASSSRYLERGVTDTQY
>TRBJ2-1|TRBV6-5|14|TRBD1|.
ASSSLGQGVHNEQF
>TRBJ1-1|TRBV28|14|.|once
ASSLQGFKMNTEAF
>TRBJ1-1|TRBV2|13|.|.
ASSPRQERRTEAF
>TRBJ2-3|TRBV28|9|.|.
ASSDTNTQY
>TRBJ2-7|TRBV6-5|10|.|.
ASGYRAYEQY
>TRBJ2-7|TRBV12-3/TRBV12-4|9|.|.
ASGGGYEQY
>TRBJ2-3|TRBV9|12|.|.
ASSVAGFTDTQY
>TRBJ1-6|TRBV5-4|12|.|.
ASSYTGTNSPLH
>TRBJ2-1|TRBV3-1/TRBV3-2|13|.|.
ASSQERDVYNEQF
>TRBJ2-2|TRBV6-4|11|.|.
ASSETSTGELF
>TRBJ1-1|TRBV24-1|15|.|.
ATSDRDQQGLNTEAF
>TRBJ1-5|TRBV27|12|.|.
ASSAGFSNQPQH
>TRBJ1-2|TRBV12-5|14|.|many
ASGNSGQSLNYGYT
>TRBJ2-7|TRBV11-2|13|.|.
ASSLASVRTYEQY
>TRBJ2-1|TRBV10-3|13|.|.
AISVGGASYNEQF
>TRBJ1-5|TRBV15|13|.|.
ATSRDRGPNQPQH
>TRBJ1-1|TRBV4-2|12|.|once
ASSQEGVDTEAF
>TRBJ2-3|TRBV5-1|11|.|.
ASSLGLADTQY
>TRBJ1-2|TRBV7-9|13|.|.
ASSSDTGWNHGYT
>TRBJ2-7|TRBV2|12|.|.
ASRRQGMTREQY
>TRBJ1-6|TRBV5-8|14|TRBD1|.
ASRLGQGSYNSPLH
>TRBJ1-4|TRBV18|13|.|.
ASSRGEQNVEKLF
>TRBJ1-1|TRBV28|12|.|.
ASSSRQWNTEAF
>TRBJ1-1|TRBV9|11|TRBD1|.
ASSPRTGRGAF
>TRBJ2-2|TRBV2|13|.|medium-sized
ASNPGQVTPGELF
>TRBJ2-6|TRBV28|12|.|.
ASATLSGANVLT
>TRBJ2-5|TRBV4-3|13|TRBD1|.
ASSPRDRGQETQY
>TRBJ2-1|TRBV24-1|14|TRBD1|once
ATSDLPGGQGVEQF
>TRBJ2-7|TRBV4-1|13|.|.
ASSQGPGTTYEQY
>TRBJ2-1|TRBV28|13|.|few
ASSPRMGGGNEQF
>TRBJ2-7|TRBV5-1|12|TRBD1|.
ASSLTGAPYEQY
>TRBJ1-4|TRBV4-3|15|TRBD1|.
ASSQGTGTRPNEKLF
>TRBJ1-2|TRBV28|12|TRBD1|.
AGTYARGQSGYT
>TRBJ2-1|TRBV12-3/TRBV12-4|11|TRBD2|.
ANGGGPYNEQF
>TRBJ2-6|TRBV5-8|14|.|once
ASSSRGGTGANVLT
>TRBJ1-1|TRBV27|9|.|.
ATPLNTEAF
>TRBJ1-1|TRBV4-2|13|TRBD1|.
ASSPGQDSNTEAF
>TRBJ2-1|TRBV2|13|.|.
ASNTLTSQGYEQF
>TRBJ2-7|TRBV10-1|12|.|.
ASSDHRRGYEQY
>TRBJ2-1|TRBV7-9|13|.|.
ASSSPGDPYNEQF
>TRBJ2-2|TRBV6-5|11|TRBD1|.
ASRTGDTGELF
>TRBJ2-1|TRBV6-2/TRBV6-3|17|TRBD2|.
ASSLRPGTSGGPYNEQF
>TRBJ1-4|TRBV7-9|13|.|.
ASSLSQRYREKLF